The entry below gives a single T cell receptor beta chain sequence along with its context. This entry comes from a study of blood T cell repertoires in COVID-19. Clones were read by immunoSEQ multiplex PCR, and TCRdb kept only the in-frame ones, dropping some. The sample records 370,000 or so clones, about 89% being singletons. The source of this sequence is a man between 25 and 39 years old who had recovered from COVID-19. The sample taken for sequencing was PBMCs or T cells enriched from blood (not recorded which).

Here the CDR3 reads CASSPAQGSYEQYF. Written as DNA, the CDR3 is TGTGCCAGCAGCCCAGCACAGGGGTCTTACGAGCAGTACTTC. The chain uses TRBV9 and TRBJ2-7; TRBD1 matches 7 bases. The CDR3 totals 14 residues. Germline CDR1 reads SGDLS; CDR2 reads YYNGEE. The J segment lost 4 bases and the V segment lost 4 bases, leaving 8 bases of the junction unmatched.